This TCR beta chain was found in a study of blood T cells in healthy people across ages. Study observations and caveats: For the donors, CMV status was unknown and possibly confounded expanded clonotype changes. A roughly linear age-dependent decrease characterized TCR beta diversity per million T cells.

V was trimmed by 5 bases and J by 0 bases, leaving 9 bases between them. Germline-derived CDR1 and CDR2 are SGDLS and YYNGEE. The CDR3 length is 14 residues. A second about 7 to 12 cycle PCR used barcoded and J-beta primers. All cDNA molecules were each tagged by a template-switch adaptor with 12 random nucleotides. TCRdb re-called the 5' RACE reads with MiXCR, one entry per CDR3 protein. The profile covers hundreds of thousands of distinct CDR3 sequences, with approximately 30% appearing a single time and approximately 14% taken by the ten largest. A word on this clonotype: Its antigen is unknown.

This receptor was identified in an elderly woman in good health. Material for sequencing was blood. The chain has TRBV9 and TRBJ1-3; D is unresolved. The CDR3 DNA reads as TGTGCCAGCAGTCGGGCCCGCTCTGGAAACACCATATATTTT. This gives the protein CASSRARSGNTIYF. The whole variable domain, remainder taken from reference TRBV9 and TRBJ1-3, is DSGVTQTPKHLITATGQRVTLRCSPRSGDLSVYWYQQSLDQGLQFLIQYYNGEERAKGNILERFSAQQFPDLHSELNLSSLELGDSALYFCASSRARSGNTIYFGEGSWLTVV.